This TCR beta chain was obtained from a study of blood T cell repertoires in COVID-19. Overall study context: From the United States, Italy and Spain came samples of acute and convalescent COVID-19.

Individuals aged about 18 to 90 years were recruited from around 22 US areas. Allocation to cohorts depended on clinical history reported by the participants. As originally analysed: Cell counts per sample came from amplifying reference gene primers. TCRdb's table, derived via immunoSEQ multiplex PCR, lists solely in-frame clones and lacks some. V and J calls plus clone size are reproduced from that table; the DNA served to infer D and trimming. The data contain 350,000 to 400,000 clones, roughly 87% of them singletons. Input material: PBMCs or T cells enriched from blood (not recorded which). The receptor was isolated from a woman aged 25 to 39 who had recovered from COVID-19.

This chain's CDR3 is CASSDLSHF. DNA of the CDR3: TGTGCCAGCAGTGATCTATCCCATTTT. This rearrangement joins TRBV6-1 to TRBJ1-5, with unresolved D. Per germline, CDR1 MNHNS and CDR2 SASEGT. The V end lost 3 bases, the J end lost 16 bases, and 7 bases lay between the germline ends. This CDR3 comprises 9 residues.